This TCR beta chain was identified during a study of T cells in Graves' hyperthyroidism and ophthalmopathy. General study results and limits: Blood also showed most of the thyroid clonotypes that were expanded above 0.001. Median prediction lead before ophthalmopathy onset was about 6.5 months with the model.

In its sample, this clonotype was seen a few times. Its matching antigen is unknown. TCR beta CDR3 region amplification was performed from RNA transcripts. HTBI primers drove first-round RT-PCR of the TCR CDR3. Via MiXCR, TCRdb re-called the multiplex PCR reads, giving one row per CDR3 protein. There are hundreds of thousands of distinct CDR3 sequences in the sample; under 15% occur only once, and over 10% lies in the top ten. V lost 7 bases to trimming and J lost 8 bases, with 9 bases between them. The CDR3 totals 11 residues. Germline CDR1 SGHRS, CDR2 YFSETQ. This clonotype originated in a man aged 18-30 years with Graves' ophthalmopathy. The chain joins TRBV5-1 to TRBJ2-2; D call uncertain. The source material was blood. In DNA form, the CDR3 reads TGCGCCAGCCAGGTGGCTGGGGAGCTGTTTTTT. This codes for CASQVAGELFF.